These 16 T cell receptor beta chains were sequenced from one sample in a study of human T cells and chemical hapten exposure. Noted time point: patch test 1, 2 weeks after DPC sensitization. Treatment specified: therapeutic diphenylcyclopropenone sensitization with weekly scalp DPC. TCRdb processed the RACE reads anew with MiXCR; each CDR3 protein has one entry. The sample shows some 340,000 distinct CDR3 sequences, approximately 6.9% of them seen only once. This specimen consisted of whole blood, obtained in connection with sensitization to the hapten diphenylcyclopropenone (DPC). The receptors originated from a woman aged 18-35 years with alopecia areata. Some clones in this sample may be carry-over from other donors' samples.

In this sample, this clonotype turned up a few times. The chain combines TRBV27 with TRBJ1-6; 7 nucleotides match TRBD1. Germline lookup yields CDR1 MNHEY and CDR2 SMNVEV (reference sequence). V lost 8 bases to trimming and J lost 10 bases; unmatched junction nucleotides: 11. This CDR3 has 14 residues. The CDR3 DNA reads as TGTGCCAGCGGGTTTACAGGGGTGAGATCACCCCTCCACTTT. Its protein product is CASGFTGVRSPLHF.

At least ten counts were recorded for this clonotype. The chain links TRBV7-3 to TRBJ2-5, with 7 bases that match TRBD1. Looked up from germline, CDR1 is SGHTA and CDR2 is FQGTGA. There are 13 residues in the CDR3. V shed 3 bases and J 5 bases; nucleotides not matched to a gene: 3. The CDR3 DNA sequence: TGTGCCAGCAGCTTGACAGGGATGGAGACCCAGTACTTC. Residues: CASSLTGMETQYF.

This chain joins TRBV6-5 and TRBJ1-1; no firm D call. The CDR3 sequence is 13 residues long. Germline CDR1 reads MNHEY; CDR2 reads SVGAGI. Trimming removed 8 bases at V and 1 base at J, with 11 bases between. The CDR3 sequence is CASRRPGNTEAFF. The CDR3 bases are TGTGCCAGCCGCCGGCCGGGGAACACTGAAGCTTTCTTT.

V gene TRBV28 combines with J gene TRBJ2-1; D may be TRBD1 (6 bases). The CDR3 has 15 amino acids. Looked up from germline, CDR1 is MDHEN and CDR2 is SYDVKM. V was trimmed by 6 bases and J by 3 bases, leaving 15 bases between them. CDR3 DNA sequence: TGTGCCAGCAGAACTGGGGGCGGTATCTACAATGAGCAGTTCTTC. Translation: CASRTGGGIYNEQFF.

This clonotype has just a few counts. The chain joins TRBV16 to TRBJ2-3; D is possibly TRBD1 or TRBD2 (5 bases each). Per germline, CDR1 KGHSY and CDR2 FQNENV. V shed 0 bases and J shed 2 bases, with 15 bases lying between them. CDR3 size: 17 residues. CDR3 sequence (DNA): TGTGCCAGCAGCCAATCGTCCAGGGACCTATTCACAGATACGCAGTATTTT. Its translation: CASSQSSRDLFTDTQYF.

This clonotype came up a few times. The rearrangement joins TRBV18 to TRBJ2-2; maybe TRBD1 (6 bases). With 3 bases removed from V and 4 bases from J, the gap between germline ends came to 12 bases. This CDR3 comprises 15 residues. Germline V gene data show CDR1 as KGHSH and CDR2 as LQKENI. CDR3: CASSPETGTTGELFF. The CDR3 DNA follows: TGTGCCAGCTCACCTGAGACAGGCACCACCGGGGAGCTGTTTTTT.

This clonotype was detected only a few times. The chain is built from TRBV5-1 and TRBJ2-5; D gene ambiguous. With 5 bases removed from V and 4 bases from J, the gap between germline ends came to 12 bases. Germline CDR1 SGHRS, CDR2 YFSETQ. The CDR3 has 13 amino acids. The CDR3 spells CASRTGEGETQYF. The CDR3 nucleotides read TGCGCCAGCAGAACCGGCGAAGGAGAGACCCAGTACTTC. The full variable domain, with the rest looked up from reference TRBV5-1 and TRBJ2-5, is KAGVTQTPRYLIKTRGQQVTLSCSPISGHRSVSWYQQTPGQGLQFLFEYFSETQRNKGNFPGRFSGRQFSNSRSEMNVSTLELGDSALYLCASRTGEGETQYFGPGTRLLVL.

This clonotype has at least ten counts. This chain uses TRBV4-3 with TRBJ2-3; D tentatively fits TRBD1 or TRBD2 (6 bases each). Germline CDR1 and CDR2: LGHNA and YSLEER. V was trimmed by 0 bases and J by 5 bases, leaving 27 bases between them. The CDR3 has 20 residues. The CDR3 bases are TGCGCCAGCAGCCAAGAATTGTCGGGGGCGAGGTATTTAAGAGTAGATACGCAGTATTTT. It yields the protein CASSQELSGARYLRVDTQYF.

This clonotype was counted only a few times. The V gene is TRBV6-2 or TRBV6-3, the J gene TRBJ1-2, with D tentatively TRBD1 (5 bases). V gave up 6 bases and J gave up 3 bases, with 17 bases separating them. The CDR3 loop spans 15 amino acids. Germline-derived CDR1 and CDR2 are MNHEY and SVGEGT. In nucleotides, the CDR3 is TGTGCCAGCAGCTACCGCCCGACAGCTGACTATGGCTACACCTTC. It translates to CASSYRPTADYGYTF.

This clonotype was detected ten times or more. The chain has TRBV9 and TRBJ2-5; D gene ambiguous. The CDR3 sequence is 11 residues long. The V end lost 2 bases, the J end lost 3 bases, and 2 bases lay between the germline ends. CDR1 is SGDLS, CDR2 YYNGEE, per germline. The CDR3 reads CASSVEETQYF. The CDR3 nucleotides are TGTGCCAGCAGCGTGGAAGAGACCCAGTACTTC.

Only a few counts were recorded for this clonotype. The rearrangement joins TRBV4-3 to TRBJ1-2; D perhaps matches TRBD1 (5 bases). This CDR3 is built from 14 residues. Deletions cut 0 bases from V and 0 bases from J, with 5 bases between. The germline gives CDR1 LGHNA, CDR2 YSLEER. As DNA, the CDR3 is TGCGCCAGCAGCCAAGAGACAGCTAACTATGGCTACACCTTC. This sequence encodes CASSQETANYGYTF.

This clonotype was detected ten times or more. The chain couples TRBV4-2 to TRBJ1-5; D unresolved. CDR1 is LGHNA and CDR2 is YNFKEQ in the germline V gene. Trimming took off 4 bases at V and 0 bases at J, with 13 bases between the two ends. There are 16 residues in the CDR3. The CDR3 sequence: CASSPNRGDSNQPQHF. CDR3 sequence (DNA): TGTGCCAGCAGCCCCAACCGCGGGGATAGCAATCAGCCCCAGCATTTT.

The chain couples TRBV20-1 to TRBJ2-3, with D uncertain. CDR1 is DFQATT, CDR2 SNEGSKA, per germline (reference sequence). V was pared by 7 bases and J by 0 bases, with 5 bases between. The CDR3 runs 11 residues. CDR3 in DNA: TGCAGTGTTTGGAGCACAGATACGCAGTATTTT. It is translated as CSVWSTDTQYF.

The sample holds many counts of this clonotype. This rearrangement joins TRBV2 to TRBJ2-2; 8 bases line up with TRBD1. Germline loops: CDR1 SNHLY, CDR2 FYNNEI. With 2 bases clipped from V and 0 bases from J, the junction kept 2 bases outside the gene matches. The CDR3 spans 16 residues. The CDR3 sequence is CASSEMGQANTGELFF. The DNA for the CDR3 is TGTGCCAGCAGTGAAATGGGACAGGCGAACACCGGGGAGCTGTTTTTT. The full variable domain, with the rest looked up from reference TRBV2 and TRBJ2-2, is EPEVTQTPSHQVTQMGQEVILRCVPISNHLYFYWYRQILGQKVEFLVSFYNNEISEKSEIFDDQFSVERPDGSNFTLKIRSTKLEDSAMYFCASSEMGQANTGELFFGEGSRLTVL.

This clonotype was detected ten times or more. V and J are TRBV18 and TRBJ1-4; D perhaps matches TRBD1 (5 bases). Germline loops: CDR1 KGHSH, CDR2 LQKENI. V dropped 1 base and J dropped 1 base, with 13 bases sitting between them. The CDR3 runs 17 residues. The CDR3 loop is CASSPRPLTVTNEKLFF. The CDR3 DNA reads TGTGCCAGCTCACCACGTCCGTTGACAGTAACTAATGAAAAACTGTTTTTT.

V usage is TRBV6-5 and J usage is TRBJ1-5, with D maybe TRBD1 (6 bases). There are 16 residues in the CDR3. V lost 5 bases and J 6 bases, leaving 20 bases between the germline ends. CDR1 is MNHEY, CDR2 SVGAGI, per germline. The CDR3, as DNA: TGTGCCAGCAGTAAAACAGGGATAGGGGGGAGTCAGCCCCAGCATTTT. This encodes CASSKTGIGGSQPQHF.